This T cell receptor beta chain was observed in a study of T cells in Graves' hyperthyroidism and ophthalmopathy. General observations from the study: Through a model of 13 V-J features, ophthalmopathy was separated from stable hyperthyroidism.

V dropped 2 bases and J dropped 1; count of bases not matched to a gene: 2. This CDR3 spans 14 amino acids. Germline V CDR1 and CDR2: MDHEN, SYDVKM. Amplification targeted TCR beta CDR3 regions from RNA transcripts. During a first-round RT-PCR of the TCR CDR3, the HTBI primer set was used. TCRdb independently ran MiXCR on the multiplex PCR reads; one entry per CDR3 protein. Of a few hundred thousand distinct CDR3 sequences in the sample, roughly 13% are singletons; the top ten hold less than 10%. In regard to this clonotype: The target antigen is unknown.

Disease duration under 2 months; hyperthyroidism patients were aged 18 to 65. PBMCs were collected from an approximately 10 ml volume of fresh peripheral blood. This receptor was identified in a woman in her late teens or twenties with Graves' hyperthyroidism. The rearrangement joins TRBV28 to TRBJ2-7; TRBD1 matches at 7 bases. Sequenced input: blood. The CDR3 bases are TGTGCCAGCAGTTTAAACAGGGGATCCTACGAGCAGTACTTC. This translates into CASSLNRGSYEQYF.